This TCR beta chain emerged from a study of shared clonotypes between healthy human individuals. This CDR3 is 18 amino acids long. Trimming took 0 bases from V and 2 from J; bases not matched to a gene: 11. The germline gives CDR1 LGHNA, CDR2 YSLEER. Naivety among CD8 cells was defined by CD45RO negativity and positive CCR7 selection, thereby excluding terminally differentiated effector memory CD45RA+ cells. Profiling relied on immunoSEQ multiplex PCR, and the TCRdb table lists in-frame clones only, not all of them. The sample comprises fewer than 1 million clones, 96% of which are singletons, and over 0.2% rests with the top ten.

The sequence was collected from a man in his thirties or forties in good health. Sequencing was carried out using naive CD8+ T cells sorted from blood. The chain is built from TRBV4-3 and TRBJ1-1, with 8 bases lining up with TRBD1. The CDR3 spells CASSQDRAGGLVNTEAFF. Written as DNA, the CDR3 is TGCGCCAGCAGCCAAGATAGGGCAGGGGGCTTAGTAAACACTGAAGCTTTCTTT.